This passage covers 3 T cell receptor beta chains from one sample sequenced in a study of blood T cell repertoires in COVID-19. Only in-frame clones appear in the TCRdb table, and some are missing; sequencing was by immunoSEQ multiplex PCR. The sample records under 200,000 clones, approximately 80% being singletons. The sequenced material came from peripheral blood. These receptors were taken from a human donor in a cohort sampled during active COVID-19.

The chain links TRBV5-6 to TRBJ1-1; D is possibly TRBD1 (6 bases). The CDR3 is 16 amino acids. CDR1 and CDR2 (germline): SGHDT, YYEEEE. V lost 0 bases and J lost 1, with 13 bases in between. The DNA of the CDR3 is TGTGCCAGCAGCTTGGTTTTTGGGGGGGCGAACACTGAAGCTTTCTTT. Translating it yields CASSLVFGGANTEAFF.

J is TRBJ1-3 and V is TRBV6-2 or TRBV6-3; TRBD1 matches at 7 bases. The V gene's germline CDR1 is MNHEY and CDR2 SVGEGT. This CDR3 comprises 15 residues. The ends lost 1 base at V and 7 bases at J; junction bases unmatched: 7. CDR3 region: CASSYLSTGRNTIYF. The CDR3 DNA is TGTGCCAGCAGTTACTTATCGACAGGGCGGAACACCATATATTTT.

The genes are TRBV5-5 and TRBJ2-5; D unclear. Trimming shortened V by 1 base and J by 1 base, and 8 bases separated the two germline ends. The CDR3 covers 14 residues. CDR1 and CDR2 from the germline V gene are SGHKS and YYEKEE (reference sequence). The CDR3 here is CASSLIQVQETQYF. CDR3 bases: TGTGCCAGCAGCTTGATTCAGGTCCAAGAGACCCAGTACTTC.